The text below deals with one TCR beta chain. The antigen is not known. These data originate in a study of vaccination and CD4 T cells after COVID-19. Trimming cost V 6 bases and J 5 bases, with 11 bases left between them. CDR3 length equals 13 residues. Specified treatment: roughly 10-day PBMC culture with coronavirus spike peptide pools or control peptides (ViraFEST assay). Cultured CD4+ T cell DNA underwent sequencing with the Oncomine TCR Beta short-read assay. Genomic DNA was extracted from cultured CD4+ T cells. MiXCR was run by TCRdb on the PCR reads, yielding one entry per CDR3 protein. The table records under 20,000 distinct CDR3 sequences, around 40% of them present only once.

The sequence was collected from a human donor who had recovered from COVID-19. Material for sequencing was CD4+ T cells from blood, cultured in vitro. The chain carries TRBV12-3 or TRBV12-4 and TRBJ1-5, with D maybe TRBD1 (6 bases). Here the CDR3 reads CASSPKGDQPQHF. CDR3 DNA: TGTGCCAGCAGCCCAAAGGGGGATCAGCCCCAGCATTTT.